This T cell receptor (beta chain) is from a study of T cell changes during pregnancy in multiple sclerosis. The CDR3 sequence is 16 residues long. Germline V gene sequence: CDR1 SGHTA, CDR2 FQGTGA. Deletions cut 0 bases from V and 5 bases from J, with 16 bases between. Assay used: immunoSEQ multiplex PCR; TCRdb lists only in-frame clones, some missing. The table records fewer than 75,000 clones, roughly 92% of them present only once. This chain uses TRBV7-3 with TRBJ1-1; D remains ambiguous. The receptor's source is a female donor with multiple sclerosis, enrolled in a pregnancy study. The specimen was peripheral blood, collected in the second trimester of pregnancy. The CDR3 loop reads CASSLTHLSGGTEAFF. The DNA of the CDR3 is TGTGCCAGCAGCTTAACGCACCTTTCAGGAGGAACTGAAGCTTTCTTT.